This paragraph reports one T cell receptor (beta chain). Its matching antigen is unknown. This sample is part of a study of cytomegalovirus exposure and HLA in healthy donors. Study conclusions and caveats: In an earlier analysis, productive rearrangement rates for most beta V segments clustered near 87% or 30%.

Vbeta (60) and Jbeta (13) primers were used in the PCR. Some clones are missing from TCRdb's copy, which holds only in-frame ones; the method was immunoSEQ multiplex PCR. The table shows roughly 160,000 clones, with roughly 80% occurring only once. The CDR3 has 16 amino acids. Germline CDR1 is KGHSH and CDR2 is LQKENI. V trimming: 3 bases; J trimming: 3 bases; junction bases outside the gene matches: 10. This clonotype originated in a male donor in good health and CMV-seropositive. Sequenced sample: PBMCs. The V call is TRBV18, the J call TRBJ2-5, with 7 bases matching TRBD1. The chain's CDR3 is CASSPALSTGKETQYF. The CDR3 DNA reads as TGTGCCAGCTCACCGGCTTTATCGACAGGGAAAGAGACCCAGTACTTC.